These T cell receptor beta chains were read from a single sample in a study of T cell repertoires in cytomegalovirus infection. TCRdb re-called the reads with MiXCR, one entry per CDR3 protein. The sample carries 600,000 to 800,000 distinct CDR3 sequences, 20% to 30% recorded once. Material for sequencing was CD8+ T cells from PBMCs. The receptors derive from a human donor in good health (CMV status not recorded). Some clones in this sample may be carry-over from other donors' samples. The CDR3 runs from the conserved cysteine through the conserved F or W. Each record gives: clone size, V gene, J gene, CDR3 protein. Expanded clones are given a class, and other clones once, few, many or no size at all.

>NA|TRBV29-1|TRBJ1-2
CSVEGRDYGYTF
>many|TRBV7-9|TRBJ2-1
CASSSTASSAFGLYNEQFF
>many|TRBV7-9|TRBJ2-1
CASREYYNEQFF
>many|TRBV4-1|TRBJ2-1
CASSPTPFADNEQFF
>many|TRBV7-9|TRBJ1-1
CASREGGTEAFF
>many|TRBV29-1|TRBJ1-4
CSGGQGFEKLFF
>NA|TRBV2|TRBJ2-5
CASEASGSFETQCF
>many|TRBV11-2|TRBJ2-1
CASSLDTTSNNEQFF
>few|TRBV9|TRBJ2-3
CASSGTGLAGVTDTQYF
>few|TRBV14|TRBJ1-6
CASSLGTGTGLTF
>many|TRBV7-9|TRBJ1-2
CASSKYKDGYTF
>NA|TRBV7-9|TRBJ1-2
CASSWTGGAIYGYTF
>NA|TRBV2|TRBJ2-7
CASRGTSGEQYF
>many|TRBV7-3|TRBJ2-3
CASSLKWGDTQYF